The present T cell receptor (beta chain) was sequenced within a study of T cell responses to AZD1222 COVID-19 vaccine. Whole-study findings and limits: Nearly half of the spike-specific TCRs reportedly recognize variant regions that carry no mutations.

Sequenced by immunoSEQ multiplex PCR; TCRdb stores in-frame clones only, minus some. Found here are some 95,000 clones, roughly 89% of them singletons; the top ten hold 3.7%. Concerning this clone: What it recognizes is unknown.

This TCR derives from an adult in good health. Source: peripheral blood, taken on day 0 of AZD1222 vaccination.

CDR3 loop: CASSERTGQGSPLHF. The CDR3 DNA reads as TGTGCCAGCAGTGAACGGACCGGGCAAGGGTCACCCCTCCACTTT. The chain couples TRBV6-1 to TRBJ1-6; D is uncertain. The CDR3 is 15 residues long. Trimming shortened V by 2 bases and J by 10 bases, and 15 bases separated the two germline ends. The germline CDR1 and CDR2 sequences are MNHNS and SASEGT.